This paragraph covers one TCR beta chain sequence. The target antigen is unknown. With 4 bases clipped from V and 4 bases from J, the junction kept 8 bases outside the gene matches. The CDR3 has 15 residues. Germline-derived CDR1 and CDR2 are SGHNT and YYREEE (reference sequence). The protocol was immunoSEQ multiplex PCR, while the TCRdb copy is restricted to in-frame clones and leaves out a portion. The sample includes 400,000 to 500,000 clones, roughly 90% of them seen just once. The sample belongs to a study of Ad26.COV2.S vaccination and SARS-CoV-2 variants. Looking at the study overall: Once, or twice with 56 days between doses, Ad26.COV2.S was given intramuscularly. Overall study results and limits: People who got the vaccine had more spike-specific TCR breadth than people who got placebo.

Specified treatment: about 20 received Ad26.COV2.S at low or high dose, single or two shots; 5 received placebo; per-sample allocation not given. After the first vaccine or placebo injection, samples were drawn on day 63. The sequenced sample was peripheral blood, obtained in a trial of Ad26.COV2.S vaccine versus placebo. The TCR originated in a person between 18 and 60 years old who received the Ad26.COV2.S COVID-19 vaccine or a placebo. The genes are TRBV5-4 and TRBJ2-5; 9 bases fit TRBD2. The CDR3 nucleotides are TGTGCCAGCAGCCCTTGGGTAGCGGGGGCAGAGACCCAGTACTTC. This codes for CASSPWVAGAETQYF. Based on the CDR3 plus reference TRBV5-4 and TRBJ2-5, the full variable domain is ETGVTQSPTHLIKTRGQQVTLRCSSQSGHNTVSWYQQALGQGPQFIFQYYREEENGRGNFPPRFSGLQFPNYSSELNVNALELDDSALYLCASSPWVAGAETQYFGPGTRLLVL.